Listed below are T cell receptor beta chains from one sample, sequenced in a study of blood T cell repertoires in COVID-19. The method was immunoSEQ multiplex PCR; TCRdb's version includes in-frame clones alone and lacks a portion of them. Among approximately 210,000 clones listed, roughly nine tenths were seen once. Sequenced: peripheral blood. These TCRs come from a man between 40 and 49 years old with active or convalescent COVID-19. CDR3s include the opening cysteine and the closing phenylalanine or tryptophan. The order of the fields is CDR3 DNA, CDR3 protein, V gene, clone size, D gene, J gene, CDR3 length. The D gene is left open where the match is weak. A row's size may be missing; if present it is once, few, many or a size class.

TGTGCCAGCAGCCCTCGAGGGGGGGCTGGTGAGCAGTTCTTC | CASSPRGGAGEQFF | TRBV5-4 | . | . | TRBJ2-1 | 14
TGTGCCACCAGCAGAGATTGGGGGGACAGGGTGATCGAGCAGTACTTC | CATSRDWGDRVIEQYF | TRBV15 | . | TRBD1 | TRBJ2-7 | 16
TGTGCCAGCTCACCACAAGCAGGGGGAACCAACTATGGCTACACCTTC | CASSPQAGGTNYGYTF | TRBV18 | once | TRBD1 | TRBJ1-2 | 16
TGTGCCAGCAGGTACAGGGGCGGACAGAACACCGGGGAGCTGTTTTTT | CASRYRGGQNTGELFF | TRBV6-5 | . | TRBD1 | TRBJ2-2 | 16
TGTGCCAGCAGCTACCAGGGTGGCACTAATGAAAAACTGTTTTTT | CASSYQGGTNEKLFF | TRBV5-6 | once | . | TRBJ1-4 | 15
TGTGCCAGCAGCATTAGGACAGGGTATGGCTACACCTTC | CASSIRTGYGYTF | TRBV5-8 | . | TRBD1 | TRBJ1-2 | 13
TGTGCCAGCAGCTTAGCAGGCGGGACAGGGGGCCATGAAAAACTGTTTTTT | CASSLAGGTGGHEKLFF | TRBV7-6 | . | TRBD1 | TRBJ1-4 | 17
TGTGCCAGTTCACTTGAGGGACAGGGGAGCAATCAGCCCCAGCATTTT | CASSLEGQGSNQPQHF | TRBV19 | . | TRBD1 | TRBJ1-5 | 16
TGTGCCAGTAGACCCGGGAAGGTTGTATTTGAAAAACTGTTTTTT | CASRPGKVVFEKLFF | TRBV19 | . | . | TRBJ1-4 | 15
TGTGCCAGCAGCCCATCGGCGGGCAGGACTAGCACAGATACGCAGTATTTT | CASSPSAGRTSTDTQYF | TRBV3-1/TRBV3-2 | . | . | TRBJ2-3 | 17
TGTGCCAGCAGCTTGGTTAGACTAGCGCCTACCTACGAGCAGTACTTC | CASSLVRLAPTYEQYF | TRBV5-6 | . | TRBD2 | TRBJ2-7 | 16
TGTGCCAGCAGCCTATTTCTAGCGGGAGCGTCGGATGAGCAGTTCTTC | CASSLFLAGASDEQFF | TRBV6-6 | . | TRBD2 | TRBJ2-1 | 16
TGTGCCTGGAGTCGGGGGGCCTACAATGAGCAGTTCTTC | CAWSRGAYNEQFF | TRBV30 | . | TRBD2 | TRBJ2-1 | 13
TGCGCCAGCAGCTTGGGAGGGACACCTAACCAAGAGACCCAGTACTTC | CASSLGGTPNQETQYF | TRBV5-1 | . | . | TRBJ2-5 | 16
TGTGCCAGCAGCCCGGTAGCGGGGGCCTCCCTTCAGTACTTC | CASSPVAGASLQYF | TRBV7-9 | . | TRBD2 | TRBJ2-4 | 14
TGTGCCATCAGTGCAGGGGACACTGAAGCTTTCTTT | CAISAGDTEAFF | TRBV10-3 | . | . | TRBJ1-1 | 12
TGTGCCAGCAGCCTCACCGGGACAGGGAACACTGAAGCTTTCTTT | CASSLTGTGNTEAFF | TRBV11-3 | . | TRBD1 | TRBJ1-1 | 15
TGTGCCAGTAGTGCGGACAGGGTGGGAATTGCGACTAATGAAAAACTGTTTTTT | CASSADRVGIATNEKLFF | TRBV19 | . | TRBD1 | TRBJ1-4 | 18
TGTGCCAGCAGCAAAGCGCTGGGGAAGCGGGGGGGGAACTACGAGCAGTACTTC | CASSKALGKRGGNYEQYF | TRBV21-1 | . | . | TRBJ2-7 | 18
TGTGCCAGAAGGGACAGCCCTCATGAAAAACTGTTTTTT | CARRDSPHEKLFF | TRBV2 | once | TRBD1 | TRBJ1-4 | 13
TGTGCCAGCAGCTTAGACAGGGGGTACACCATATATTTT | CASSLDRGYTIYF | TRBV7-2 | . | TRBD1 | TRBJ1-3 | 13
TGTGCCAGCAGCCCCGAAGACAGGCAAAATGAAAAACTGTTTTTT | CASSPEDRQNEKLFF | TRBV5-5 | . | . | TRBJ1-4 | 15
TGTGCCAGCAGTGATCAGGGCTACACTGAAGCTTTCTTT | CASSDQGYTEAFF | TRBV2 | . | . | TRBJ1-1 | 13
TGTGCCAGCAGTAGACTAGCGGGAGAGAGTTACAATGAGCAGTTCTTC | CASSRLAGESYNEQFF | TRBV6-4 | . | TRBD2 | TRBJ2-1 | 16
TGTGCCAGCAGTTGGGGACAGGGGGTTTCCTACGAGCAGTACTTC | CASSWGQGVSYEQYF | TRBV27 | once | TRBD1 | TRBJ2-7 | 15
TGTGCCAGCAGCCCGGGGACTAGCGGGGGTATGAATACGCAGTATTTT | CASSPGTSGGMNTQYF | TRBV7-7 | . | TRBD2 | TRBJ2-3 | 16
TGTGCCAGTAGTAATGCGGGAGGGCGTAATGAGCAGTTCTTC | CASSNAGGRNEQFF | TRBV19 | . | TRBD2 | TRBJ2-1 | 14
TGTGCCAGCAGCCAGCTCCGGGGTTTGATCGATGGCTACACCTTC | CASSQLRGLIDGYTF | TRBV3-1/TRBV3-2 | . | . | TRBJ1-2 | 15
TGCGCCAGCAGCTTACGACAAGGGAGCGAAGCTAATGAAAAACTGTTTTTT | CASSLRQGSEANEKLFF | TRBV5-1 | . | . | TRBJ1-4 | 17
TGTGCCAGCAGCAGCGGACAGGGCCATTATGGCTACACCTTC | CASSSGQGHYGYTF | TRBV7-9 | few | TRBD1 | TRBJ1-2 | 14
TGTGCCAGCAGCGGTCACCAGGGGGCAGGCATTCAGTACTTC | CASSGHQGAGIQYF | TRBV7-8 | . | TRBD1 | TRBJ2-4 | 14
TGTGCCAGTAGTACGAGGGTTGAGCAGTTCTTC | CASSTRVEQFF | TRBV19 | . | . | TRBJ2-1 | 11
TGTGCCAGCAGTTACGGAGGCATGAACACTGAAGCTTTCTTT | CASSYGGMNTEAFF | TRBV2 | . | . | TRBJ1-1 | 14
TGCGCCAGCAGCAACGGACAGAACACCGGGGAGCTGTTTTTT | CASSNGQNTGELFF | TRBV5-1 | . | . | TRBJ2-2 | 14
TGTGCCAGCAGCCCGGCCGGGACTGTTAATTCACCCCTCCACTTT | CASSPAGTVNSPLHF | TRBV7-9 | . | . | TRBJ1-6 | 15
TGTGCCAGCAGTTTACGCGGGACTAGCGGAAATCTCCCTAAAAATGAGCAGTTCTTC | CASSLRGTSGNLPKNEQFF | TRBV28 | . | TRBD2 | TRBJ2-1 | 19
TGTGCCAGCAGCTCCAGCAGACAGTACGAGCAGTACTTC | CASSSSRQYEQYF | TRBV11-2 | . | . | TRBJ2-7 | 13
TGTGCCAGCAGGAGGACAGGGACTTACAATGAGCAGTTCTTC | CASRRTGTYNEQFF | TRBV28 | . | TRBD1 | TRBJ2-1 | 14
TGTGCCAGCAGCCCGCGACAGCAAGAGACCCAGTACTTC | CASSPRQQETQYF | TRBV7-6 | . | . | TRBJ2-5 | 13
TGTGCCAGCAGTGCTGGGGGCGCGGGCACCGGGGAGCTGTTTTTT | CASSAGGAGTGELFF | TRBV6-4 | . | . | TRBJ2-2 | 15
TGCGCCAGCAGCTTGTGGGGACAGGGCTACGAGCAGTACTTC | CASSLWGQGYEQYF | TRBV5-1 | . | TRBD1 | TRBJ2-7 | 14
TGTGCCAGCAGCTTTCGCGGGGTAAATTCACCCCTCCACTTT | CASSFRGVNSPLHF | TRBV5-8 | once | . | TRBJ1-6 | 14
TGTGCTAGTGGTTTGGTACCCCGGTGGACAGACATTCAATATAGCAATCAGCCCCAGCATTTT | CASGLVPRWTDIQYSNQPQHF | TRBV12-5 | . | . | TRBJ1-5 | 21
TGTGCCAGCAGACCAGGGTTAAGTGAGCAGTTCTTC | CASRPGLSEQFF | TRBV28 | . | . | TRBJ2-1 | 12
TGCGCCAGCAGTCAATCGACCCAGGGGGCATGTGGCACTGAAGCTTTCTTT | CASSQSTQGACGTEAFF | TRBV23-1 | . | TRBD1 | TRBJ1-1 | 17
TGTGCCAGCAGCCAATGGACAGGTCCCTACGAGCAGTACTTC | CASSQWTGPYEQYF | TRBV11-2 | once | TRBD1 | TRBJ2-7 | 14
TGTGCCAGCAGCCTGGACTGGGGGGACTATGGCTACACCTTC | CASSLDWGDYGYTF | TRBV5-8 | few | . | TRBJ1-2 | 14
TGTGCCAGCAGTAGGAGGGGCTGGACTGAAGCTTTCTTT | CASSRRGWTEAFF | TRBV2 | . | . | TRBJ1-1 | 13
TGCGCCAGCAGCTTGTTATCTAGCGGAAACAATGAGCAGTTCTTC | CASSLLSSGNNEQFF | TRBV5-1 | . | TRBD2 | TRBJ2-1 | 15